Sequencing of this T cell receptor beta chain was carried out in a study of regulatory T cells in long-lasting Graves disease (dated by TCRdb to about 2021). Regarding the complete study: Persistent Graves' disease was defined as antithyroid drug treatment for over 5 years with persistently positive TSH receptor autoantibodies. Persistent Graves' disease patients were compared with newly diagnosed Graves' disease patients by peripheral blood TCR sequencing and RNA sequencing. The study took place in China and was registered as a clinical trial. TCR sequencing covered some 13 persistent and roughly 20 newly diagnosed Graves' disease patients, 33 samples in total. Persistent Graves' disease patients in the clinical cohort had taken antithyroid drugs for about 9.7 years on average. Broader findings and caveats from the paper: More public clonotypes were shared among persistent patients (under 3,000) than among newly diagnosed patients (966). Peripheral blood alone was examined, since thyroid tissue, which constituted the primary lesion, could not be accessed. The authors noted that the small sample size was a limitation that may lower accuracy. Persistent disease showed preferential use of TRBV28, TRBJ1-2 and TRBJ2-5, whereas newly diagnosed disease favored TRBV20-1 and TRBJ2-1. Compared with newly diagnosed patients, persistent Graves' disease patients had lower TCR Shannon entropy and fewer highly expanded clones, which suggests clonal expansion. Sequencing and analysis were restricted to the TCR beta chain.

Libraries were constructed by multiplex PCR. The listed sequencing device is Illumina HiSeq 4000. CDR3 regions were amplified by Arm-PCR with iRepertoire HTBI primers to construct TCR beta libraries. Before sequencing, the PCR products underwent gel purification. As for the authors' bioinformatics: Gene usage analysis of CDR3 amino acid clonotypes used the approximately 62 TRBV and more than 13 TRBJ segments found across samples. COPE and FqMerger were used to merge filtered high-quality paired reads into contigs. BLAST was used to align contigs to IMGT TRBV, TRBD and TRBJ reference genes, with CDR3 defined following IMGT. Any clonotype with a frequency above 0.1% was counted as a highly expanded clone. Repertoire diversity was measured by Shannon entropy, and V-J evenness by the Gini coefficient. A clonotype found in more than one individual was treated as public. TCRdb took the public reads, trimmed them with fastp at Q25, ran MiXCR for clone calling and kept in-frame beta chains. Every entry covers one CDR3 protein and lists the most common genes and DNA from its rows. V and J calls and clone size were set by TCRdb, not the authors. The sample table shows roughly 450,000 distinct CDR3 sequences, and more than 20% are seen once. Under 9% of the sample belongs to the ten largest clones.

Per the germline V gene (reference sequence), DFQATT is the CDR1 and SNEGSKA is the CDR2. V trim: 5 bases; J trim: 6 bases; unmatched bases: 6. The cysteine opens and the phenylalanine closes a CDR3 of 13 amino acids. The retained sequence is limited to the CDR3, 39 bases, with the frame set at the first base. This clonotype was recorded many times. What antigen it recognizes has not been identified. No base quality values were provided; no much bigger clone lies one nucleotide off. The sample's time point, from its label and the paper: persistent/refractory GD, antithyroid drugs over 5 years with positive TRAb. For both TCR sequencing and RNA sequencing, RNA was extracted from PBMCs in TRIzol. The diagnosis of Graves' disease followed American Thyroid Association guidelines. Patients for the study were recruited at an endocrinology department in Xi'an, China. Each patient gave 9 to 10 milliliters of peripheral blood, collected in an EDTA anticoagulant tube. Ficoll Paque Plus density gradient separation was used to isolate PBMCs, and no additional T cell sorting was done. An Agilent 2100 Bioanalyzer and agarose gel were used to assess RNA quality, and a NanoDrop 2000 was used to measure RNA concentration.

This receptor chain uses TRBV20-1 and TRBJ2-7; TRBD2 aligns with 11 central bases. The TCR was taken from a female donor with Graves disease. The sample consisted of peripheral blood mononuclear cells (PBMCs), taken when the disease was refractory, from a patient treated with antithyroid drugs. The DNA sequence is given as TGCAGTGCTCGGGGACTAGCGGAGTCCGAGCAGTACTTC. This translates into CSARGLAESEQYF.